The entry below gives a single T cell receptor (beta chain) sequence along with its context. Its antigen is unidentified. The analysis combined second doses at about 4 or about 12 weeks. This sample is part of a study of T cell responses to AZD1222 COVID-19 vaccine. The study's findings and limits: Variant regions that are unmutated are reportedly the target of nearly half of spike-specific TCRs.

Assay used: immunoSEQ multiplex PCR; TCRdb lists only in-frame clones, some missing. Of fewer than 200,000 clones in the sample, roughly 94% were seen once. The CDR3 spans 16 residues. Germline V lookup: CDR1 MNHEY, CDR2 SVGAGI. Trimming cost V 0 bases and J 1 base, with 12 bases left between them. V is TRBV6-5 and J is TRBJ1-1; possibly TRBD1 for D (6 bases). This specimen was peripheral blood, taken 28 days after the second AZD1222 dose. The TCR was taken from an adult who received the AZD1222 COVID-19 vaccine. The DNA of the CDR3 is TGTGCCAGCAGTTACTCGAAGTCCAGGGGGAACACTGAAGCTTTCTTT. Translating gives CASSYSKSRGNTEAFF.